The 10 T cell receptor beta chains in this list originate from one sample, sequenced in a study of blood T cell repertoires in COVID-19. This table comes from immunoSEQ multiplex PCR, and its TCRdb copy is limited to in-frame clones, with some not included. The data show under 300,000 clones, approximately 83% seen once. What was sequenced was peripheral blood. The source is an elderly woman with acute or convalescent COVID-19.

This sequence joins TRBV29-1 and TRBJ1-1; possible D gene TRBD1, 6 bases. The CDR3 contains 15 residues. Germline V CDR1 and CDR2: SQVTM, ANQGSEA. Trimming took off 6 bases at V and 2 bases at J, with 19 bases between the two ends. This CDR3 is CSVRGARGRNTEAFF. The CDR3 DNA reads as TGCAGCGTGAGGGGCGCGCGGGGGCGAAACACTGAAGCTTTCTTT.

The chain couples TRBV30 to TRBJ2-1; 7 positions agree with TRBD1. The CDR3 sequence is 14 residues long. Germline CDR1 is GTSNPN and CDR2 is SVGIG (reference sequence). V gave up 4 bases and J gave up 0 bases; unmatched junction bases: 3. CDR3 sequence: CAWIQGVSYNEQFF. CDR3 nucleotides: TGTGCCTGGATTCAGGGGGTCTCCTACAATGAGCAGTTCTTC.

The CDR3 sequence is CASSVGTGPLHF. The CDR3 region has the DNA TGTGCCAGCAGTGTGGGGACTGGTCCCCTCCACTTT. The rearrangement uses TRBV12-3 or TRBV12-4 and TRBJ1-6; D possibly corresponds to TRBD1 (5 bases). The CDR3 is 12 amino acids. V was clipped by 5 bases and J by 13 bases, with 12 bases between them.

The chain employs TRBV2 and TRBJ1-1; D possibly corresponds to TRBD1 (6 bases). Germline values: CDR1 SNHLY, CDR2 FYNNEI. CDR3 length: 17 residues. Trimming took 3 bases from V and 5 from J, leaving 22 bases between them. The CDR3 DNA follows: TGTGCCAGCAGTGATCCGGGACAAAGGGAGAGACGGACTGAAGCTTTCTTT. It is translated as CASSDPGQRERRTEAFF.

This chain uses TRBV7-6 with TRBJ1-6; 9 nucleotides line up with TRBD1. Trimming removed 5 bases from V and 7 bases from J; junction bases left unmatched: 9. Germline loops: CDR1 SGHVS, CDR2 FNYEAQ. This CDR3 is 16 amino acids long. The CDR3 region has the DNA TGTGCCAGCAGCCCGGGGACAGGGTTGTTGAATTCACCCCTCCACTTT. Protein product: CASSPGTGLLNSPLHF.

CDR3 protein: CASSPRDRNQPQHF. The CDR3 bases are TGTGCCAGCAGCCCCCGGGACAGAAATCAGCCCCAGCATTTT. The chain joins TRBV5-8 to TRBJ1-5, with 7 bases aligning to TRBD1. The trim removed 4 bases at V and 4 bases at J, leaving 5 bases unmatched. Germline V lookup: CDR1 SGHTS, CDR2 YDEGEE. The CDR3 contains 14 residues. Full variable domain (missing parts from reference TRBV5-8 and TRBJ1-5): EAGVTQSPTHLIKTRGQQATLRCSPISGHTSVYWYQQALGLGLQFLLWYDEGEERNRGNFPPRFSGRQFPNYSSELNVNALELEDSALYLCASSPRDRNQPQHFGDGTRLSIL.

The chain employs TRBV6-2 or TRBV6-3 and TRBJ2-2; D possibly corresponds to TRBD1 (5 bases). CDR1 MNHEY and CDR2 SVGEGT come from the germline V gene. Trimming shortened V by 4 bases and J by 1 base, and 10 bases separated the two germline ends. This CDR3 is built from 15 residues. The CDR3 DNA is TGTGCCAGCAGTTTTAGGGGTGTGAACACCGGGGAGCTGTTTTTT. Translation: CASSFRGVNTGELFF.

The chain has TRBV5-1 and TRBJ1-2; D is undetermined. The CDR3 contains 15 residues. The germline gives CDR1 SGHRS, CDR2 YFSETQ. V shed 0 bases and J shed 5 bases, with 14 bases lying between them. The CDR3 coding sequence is TGCGCCAGCAGCTTGGCTCTGAACAGCTATTATGGCTACACCTTC. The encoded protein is CASSLALNSYYGYTF.

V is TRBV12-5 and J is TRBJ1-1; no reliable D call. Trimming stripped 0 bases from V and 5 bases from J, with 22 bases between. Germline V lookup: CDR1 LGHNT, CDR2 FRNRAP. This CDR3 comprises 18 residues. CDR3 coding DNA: TGTGCTAGTGGTTTGGTTCTGGACGCGGGAGGGAGAGGTACTGAAGCTTTCTTT. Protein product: CASGLVLDAGGRGTEAFF.

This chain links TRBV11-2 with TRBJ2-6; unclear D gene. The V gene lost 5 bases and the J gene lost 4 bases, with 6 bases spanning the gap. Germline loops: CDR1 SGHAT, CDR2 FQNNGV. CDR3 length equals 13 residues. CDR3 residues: CASSPVGANVLTF. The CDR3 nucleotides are TGTGCCAGCAGCCCGGTCGGGGCCAACGTCCTGACTTTC.